The rows below give T cell receptor beta chains drawn from one sample of a study of CD8 T cells in Susac syndrome. Via MiXCR, TCRdb re-called the immunoSEQ multiplex PCR reads, giving one row per CDR3 protein. Of 200,000 or so distinct CDR3 sequences in the sample, 90% to 95% were seen once. The material sequenced was CD4+ T cells from PBMCs. The receptors stem from a human donor with multiple sclerosis. Both conserved end residues are part of each CDR3. D genes are given only for firm matches. Not all rows give a size; the values are once, few, many and, for expanded clones, a class.

abundance,j_gene,v_gene,d_gene,len,CDR3aa,CDR3nt
-,TRBJ2-2,TRBV5-1,TRBD1,15,CASTPRDRNTGELFF,TGCGCCAGCACTCCCCGGGACAGGAACACCGGGGAGCTGTTTTTT
-,TRBJ2-7,TRBV7-8,-,14,CASSFDGYLRSQYF,TGTGCCAGCAGCTTTGACGGATACCTACGATCGCAGTACTTC
few,TRBJ1-2,TRBV30,TRBD1,15,CAWSVGQGASYGYTF,TGTGCCTGGAGTGTCGGACAGGGGGCTTCCTATGGCTACACCTTC
-,TRBJ2-1,TRBV2,TRBD2,15,CTSTEASGLYNEQFF,TGTACTTCCACAGAAGCTAGCGGACTCTACAATGAGCAGTTCTTC
-,TRBJ2-3,TRBV30,TRBD2,15,CAWSSGTTPSDTQYF,TGTGCCTGGAGCTCGGGGACTACCCCATCAGATACGCAGTATTTT
-,TRBJ2-7,TRBV5-1,-,13,CASSPIASYEQYF,TGCGCCAGCAGCCCCATAGCGTCGTACGAGCAGTACTTC
-,TRBJ2-5,TRBV7-9,-,13,CASSRLGRETQYF,TGTGCCAGCAGCCGGCTAGGGCGCGAGACCCAGTACTTC
-,TRBJ2-5,TRBV5-1,-,15,CASSLGGIIQETQYF,TGCGCCAGCAGCTTGGGAGGGATCATCCAAGAGACCCAGTACTTC
-,TRBJ2-5,TRBV18,TRBD2,15,CASSPILAGAETQYF,TGTGCCAGCTCACCGATTCTAGCGGGAGCGGAGACCCAGTACTTC
-,TRBJ2-3,TRBV4-1,-,14,CASSLADSTDTQYF,TGCGCCAGCAGCCTCGCAGACTCCACAGATACGCAGTATTTT
-,TRBJ2-3,TRBV11-2,-,14,CASSLDLGGDTQYF,TGTGCCAGCAGCTTAGATCTAGGCGGAGATACGCAGTATTTT
-,TRBJ1-5,TRBV20-1,TRBD1,15,CSARDRTGGDQPQHF,TGCAGTGCTAGAGATCGGACAGGGGGGGATCAGCCCCAGCATTTT
-,TRBJ1-2,TRBV7-2,-,14,CASSLAPSGYGYTF,TGTGCCAGCAGCTTAGCGCCCAGTGGCTATGGCTACACCTTC
once,TRBJ1-3,TRBV20-1,-,13,CSAPGDSGNTIYF,TGCAGTGCTCCCGGGGATTCAGGAAACACCATATATTTT
-,TRBJ2-1,TRBV2,-,10,CASGTNQQFF,TGTGCCAGCGGCACTAACCAGCAGTTCTTC
-,TRBJ2-1,TRBV7-3,-,15,CASSLRGGDGYEQFF,TGTGCCAGCAGCTTAAGGGGCGGGGATGGGTATGAGCAGTTCTTC
-,TRBJ2-2,TRBV2,TRBD1,14,CASSEVTGTGELFF,TGTGCCAGCAGTGAAGTGACAGGGACCGGGGAGCTGTTTTTT
-,TRBJ2-1,TRBV29-1,-,12,CSVAGSRNEQFF,TGCAGCGTGGCGGGAAGCCGGAATGAGCAGTTCTTC
-,TRBJ1-2,TRBV9,-,15,CASSVPNGQFGGYTF,TGTGCCAGCAGCGTCCCCAATGGACAGTTCGGTGGCTACACCTTC
-,TRBJ2-7,TRBV7-9,-,12,CASSLARDEQYF,TGTGCCAGCAGCTTAGCCCGGGACGAGCAGTACTTC
-,TRBJ1-2,TRBV12-3/TRBV12-4,TRBD1,16,CASRSTWGQGNYGYTF,TGTGCCAGCAGGTCAACTTGGGGACAGGGCAACTATGGCTACACCTTC
-,TRBJ2-1,TRBV20-1,-,15,CSARRRGGSYNEQFF,TGCAGTGCTCGTCGTAGGGGGGGATCCTACAATGAGCAGTTCTTC
-,TRBJ2-1,TRBV7-9,TRBD2,16,CASSLVPSGKLDEQFF,TGTGCCAGCAGCTTAGTGCCTAGCGGGAAATTAGATGAGCAGTTCTTC
-,TRBJ1-1,TRBV19,-,15,CASSPRVQLNTEAFF,TGTGCCAGTAGTCCGAGAGTCCAGTTGAACACTGAAGCTTTCTTT
-,TRBJ2-3,TRBV7-9,-,13,CASSLPSTDTQYF,TGTGCCAGCAGTTTACCTAGCACAGATACGCAGTATTTT
-,TRBJ2-7,TRBV20-1,-,14,CSARIRTVAHEQYF,TGCAGTGCTAGAATCCGGACAGTGGCCCACGAGCAGTACTTC